This is a list of T cell receptor beta chains from one sample in a study of blood T cells in healthy people across ages. TCRdb re-derived calls from the 5' RACE reads in MiXCR, one entry per CDR3 protein. The table shows about 1,500,000 distinct CDR3 sequences, with about 40% occurring only once. The sequenced sample was blood. Receptors were obtained from a woman in her late teens or twenties in good health. CDR3s include the opening cysteine and the closing phenylalanine or tryptophan. D genes are given only for firm matches. Size is stated for part of the rows, as once, few or many counts, or as a class when the clone is expanded.

d_call clone_size j_call v_call cdr3_nt cdr3_aa
TRBD2 . TRBJ2-4 TRBV7-8 TGTGCCAGCAGCTTACCCCCTCTGAGACTAGCGGATAGAAGGAACATTCAGTACTTC CASSLPPLRLADRRNIQYF
TRBD1 few TRBJ1-1 TRBV7-2 TGTGCCAGCAGGGGGACAGGGTTAGCTGAAGCTTTCTTT CASRGTGLAEAFF
. many TRBJ1-6 TRBV12-3/TRBV12-4 TGTGCCAGCAGAAGAGGGGTGTACCACTTT CASRRGVYHF
. . TRBJ2-2 TRBV7-2 TGTGCCAGCAGCCGAGAGTACACCGGGGAGCTGTTTTTT CASSREYTGELFF
. . TRBJ1-5 TRBV10-2 TGCGCCAGCAGGCCAGGGTTTAGCAATCAGCCCCAGCATTTT CASRPGFSNQPQHF
TRBD1 . TRBJ1-6 TRBV5-1 TGCGCCAGCAACTTGAAAACGGGGACAGAGAATTCACTCCTCCACTTT CASNLKTGTENSLLHF
TRBD1 . TRBJ2-3 TRBV24-1 TGTGCCACCAGCCACAGGGGCGACACAGATACGCAGTATTTT CATSHRGDTDTQYF
. . TRBJ1-2 TRBV29-1 TGCAGCGTTTCGACTAGCGGCTACACCTTC CSVSTSGYTF
. . TRBJ2-5 TRBV7-2 TGTGCCAGCAGCTTAGCGGGTATGGTACGGTCCCAGTACTTC CASSLAGMVRSQYF
. few TRBJ2-5 TRBV20-1 TGCAGTGCTAGTTGGCCTACCCAAGAGACCCAGTACTTC CSASWPTQETQYF
TRBD2 . TRBJ2-1 TRBV20-1 TGCAGTGCTAGTAGGCTAGCGGGGCCTTCCTACAATGAGCAGTTCTTC CSASRLAGPSYNEQFF
TRBD2 . TRBJ2-3 TRBV4-1 TGCGCCAGCAGCCAAGAGAGCAGCGGGGGCTTTACAGATACGCAGTATTTT CASSQESSGGFTDTQYF
. few TRBJ1-6 TRBV9 TGTGCCAGCAGCTTGGCAGCGGATTTTAATTCACCCCTCCACTTT CASSLAADFNSPLHF
. . TRBJ2-7 TRBV12-3/TRBV12-4 TGTGCCGGCAGCTCCATTTGGGAGCAGTACTTC CAGSSIWEQYF
TRBD1 . TRBJ1-5 TRBV20-1 TGCAGTGCTAGTGACAGGGAGGGGAGTCAGCCCCAGCATTTT CSASDREGSQPQHF
. few TRBJ1-5 TRBV25-1 TGTGCCAGCAGCAAGGATGGGGTTCAGCCCCAGCATTTT CASSKDGVQPQHF
TRBD1 . TRBJ1-5 TRBV12-3/TRBV12-4 TGTGCCAGCAGTGATGGGACAGGGAGTTGGCAGCCCCAGCATTTT CASSDGTGSWQPQHF
. . TRBJ1-1 TRBV6-1 TGTGCCAGCAGCCTCAAATGGGACACTGAAGCTTTCTTT CASSLKWDTEAFF
. . TRBJ2-7 TRBV6-1 TGTGCCAGCAGTGAACCACTCGAGCAGTACTTC CASSEPLEQYF
TRBD1 few TRBJ1-2 TRBV10-3 TGTGCCATCAGTGACCCAACTGGGACAGGGGAAAGTTTGAACTATGGCTACACCTTC CAISDPTGTGESLNYGYTF
TRBD1 . TRBJ2-1 TRBV7-9 TGTGCCAGCAGCTTTAGGGCAGGGGGATGGGACAATGAGCAGTTCTTC CASSFRAGGWDNEQFF
. . TRBJ1-2 TRBV27 TGTGCCAGCAGTTTCCTAGGGGGAACGGGCTACACCTTC CASSFLGGTGYTF
. . TRBJ1-6 TRBV18 TGTGCCAGCTCACCACTCATGGGCGATTCACCCCTCCACTTT CASSPLMGDSPLHF
TRBD1 . TRBJ1-5 TRBV7-8 TGTGCCAGCAGCTTAGGACAGGGGGTAAGCAATCAGCCCCAGCATTTT CASSLGQGVSNQPQHF
TRBD2 few TRBJ2-3 TRBV20-1 TGCAGTGCTAGAGGGACTAGGAGGTCCACAGATACGCAGTATTTT CSARGTRRSTDTQYF
TRBD2 few TRBJ2-7 TRBV11-2 TGTGCCAGCAGCTTAGAGACACTCAACGCGGTAGCGGGAGACCTCTCCTACGAGCAGTACTTC CASSLETLNAVAGDLSYEQYF
TRBD2 . TRBJ2-7 TRBV7-2 TGTGCCAGCAGCCCCAGTTCTAGCGGGGGCTCCTACGAGCAGTACTTC CASSPSSSGGSYEQYF
TRBD2 . TRBJ2-1 TRBV9 TGTGCCAGCAGCGTAGGTCTAGCGGAATGGAATGAGCAGTTCTTC CASSVGLAEWNEQFF
TRBD1 few TRBJ2-1 TRBV29-1 TGCAGCGTTGAAGTGGTAGGGACAGAGGAAGAGACCCAGTTCTTC CSVEVVGTEEETQFF
. . TRBJ2-5 TRBV7-8 TGTGCCAGCAGGCGGGCCCAAGAGACCCAGTACTTC CASRRAQETQYF
. . TRBJ2-5 TRBV7-6 TGTGCCAGCAGCTTAGGACTCCGAGAGCAGTACTTC CASSLGLREQYF
. . TRBJ2-3 TRBV13 TGTGCCAGCAGCTTTGAGAGGACAGATACGCAGTATTTT CASSFERTDTQYF
TRBD2 . TRBJ2-5 TRBV11-2 TGTGCCAGCAGCATCTCGACTAGCGGGGTACAAGAGACCCAGTACTTC CASSISTSGVQETQYF
. . TRBJ2-7 TRBV5-1 TGCGCCAGCAGCACCCGGACGGACTCCTACGAGCAGTACTTC CASSTRTDSYEQYF
. . TRBJ2-3 TRBV27 TGTGCCAGCAGTTTCGGCAGGGGGGGTGCAGATACGCAGTATTTT CASSFGRGGADTQYF
TRBD1 . TRBJ1-2 TRBV20-1 TGCAGTTCCAACTGGGACAGCCCAACCTATGGCTACACCTTC CSSNWDSPTYGYTF
. . TRBJ2-3 TRBV10-3 TGTGCCGTCACGGGGACAGATACGCAGTATTTT CAVTGTDTQYF
. . TRBJ1-1 TRBV12-3/TRBV12-4 TGTGCCAGCAGTATCGCCCGGCAGAACACTGAAGCTTTCTTT CASSIARQNTEAFF
. . TRBJ1-6 TRBV15 TGTGCCACCAAGGGCGAAGGGACTCTTGGTTCACCCCTCCACTTT CATKGEGTLGSPLHF
TRBD1 few TRBJ1-2 TRBV7-2 TGTGCCAGCAGGGTCAAGGGGGCTCCCTATGGCTACACCTTC CASRVKGAPYGYTF
TRBD2 few TRBJ2-1 TRBV24-1 TGTGCCACCAGTGATTCGGGACTAGCGGGAGGCAATGAGCAGTTCTTC CATSDSGLAGGNEQFF
. . TRBJ1-5 TRBV12-3/TRBV12-4 TGTGCCAGCAGTCTCCAGGATGATCAGCCCCAGCATTTT CASSLQDDQPQHF
TRBD1 . TRBJ2-7 TRBV5-5 TGTGCCAGCAGCTTGGGGGGTCAGGGGGCTTTTACCTACGAGCAGTACTTC CASSLGGQGAFTYEQYF
TRBD2 . TRBJ2-7 TRBV5-1 TGCGCCAGCAGCCTGACCCGAACCGGGACTAGCGGGGGGGCACAGCAGTACTTC CASSLTRTGTSGGAQQYF
TRBD1 few TRBJ1-6 TRBV5-1 TGCGCCAGCACCCTTGCAGGGGGGTATTCACCCCTCCACTTT CASTLAGGYSPLHF
TRBD2 few TRBJ2-7 TRBV6-5 TGTGCCAGCAGTTGGACGGGACTAGCGGGGGTGAACGACGAGCAGTACTTC CASSWTGLAGVNDEQYF
TRBD1 . TRBJ1-1 TRBV18 TGTGCCAGCTCTCTCGGACAGGGAAGTAGGGGCACTGAAGCTTTCTTT CASSLGQGSRGTEAFF
. . TRBJ2-3 TRBV5-1 TGCGCCAGCATTCTAAGCGGTAGCACAGATGCGCAGTATTTT CASILSGSTDAQYF
TRBD2 many TRBJ2-7 TRBV20-1 TGCAGTGCTATACCGGGACTAGCGGGTACCTACGAGCAGTACTTC CSAIPGLAGTYEQYF
. . TRBJ2-5 TRBV9 TGTGCCAGCAGCGTAGGTAACAGGATGGAGACCCAGTACTTC CASSVGNRMETQYF
TRBD2 . TRBJ2-3 TRBV27 TGTGCCAGCAGTATTCTACTAGCGACTTCTAGCACAGATACGCAGTATTTT CASSILLATSSTDTQYF
TRBD2 few TRBJ2-4 TRBV14 TGTGCCAGCAGCGCGAGGAGCGGGACCACCTTAGCCAAAAACATTCAGTACTTC CASSARSGTTLAKNIQYF
TRBD1 few TRBJ1-4 TRBV5-1 TGCGCCAGCAGCTTGGGCTTGGGACAGGCCCGACCGAATGAAAAACTGTTTTTT CASSLGLGQARPNEKLFF
. . TRBJ2-1 TRBV11-3 TGTGCCAGCAGCTTAGGGGTTGTGGGAAATGAGCAGTTCTTC CASSLGVVGNEQFF
. few TRBJ1-5 TRBV3-1 TGTGCCAGCAGCCTCGGACATCCTCCTCAGCCCCAGCATTTT CASSLGHPPQPQHF
. few TRBJ2-3 TRBV15 TGTGCCACCAGCAGAGATCGAGGGGAAATAGATACGCAGTATTTT CATSRDRGEIDTQYF
. . TRBJ1-1 TRBV14 TGTGCCAGCAGCCTTTCTGAAGCTTTCTTT CASSLSEAFF
. . TRBJ1-2 TRBV5-1 TGCGCCAGCAGCAATGACGGCTTCTATGGCTACACCTTC CASSNDGFYGYTF
. . TRBJ1-4 TRBV27 TGTGCCAGCAGTCCGCCCCAGAGGAACGCTAATGAAAAACTGTTTTTT CASSPPQRNANEKLFF
TRBD1 . TRBJ1-1 TRBV20-1 TGCAGTGCTAGGCCCCCGTCGACAGGGGAAGCTTTCTTT CSARPPSTGEAFF